The rows below give T cell receptor beta chains drawn from one sample of a study of CD8+CD57+ T cells in acquired aplastic anemia. Via MiXCR, TCRdb re-called the reads, giving one row per CDR3 protein. The repertoire consists of about 220,000 distinct CDR3 sequences, with approximately 35% occurring once and the leading ten covering 1% to 1.3%. Source material: sorted CD4+, CD8+, or CD8+CD57+ T cells (not recorded which) from PBMCs. The receptors come from a human donor in good health, serving as a control. The CDR3 runs from the conserved cysteine through the conserved F or W. Each record gives: V gene, D gene, clone size, J gene, CDR3 protein, CDR3 DNA. A D gene is named only where the DNA matches it firmly. Clone size, where shown, is once, few, many, or a class for clones that have expanded.

TRBV7-7	TRBD2	NA	TRBJ2-7	CASSDTSGGSYEQYF	TGTGCTAGCAGCGACACTAGCGGGGGGTCCTACGAGCAGTACTTC
TRBV24-1	NA	many	TRBJ2-1	CATSVWDSNEQFF	TGTGCCACCAGTGTGTGGGATAGCAATGAGCAGTTCTTC
TRBV20-1	NA	many	TRBJ1-5	CSARDTGFQQPQHF	TGCAGTGCTAGAGATACGGGTTTCCAGCAGCCCCAGCATTTT
TRBV4-1	TRBD1	many	TRBJ1-2	CASSQKDRANGYTF	TGCGCCAGCAGCCAAAAGGACAGGGCTAACGGCTACACCTTC
TRBV10-3	NA	NA	TRBJ2-2	CATDTGQNTGELFF	TGTGCCACCGACACCGGGCAAAACACCGGGGAGCTGTTTTTT
TRBV29-1	NA	NA	TRBJ1-6	CSVRQEIESPLHF	TGCAGCGTAAGACAGGAAATCGAATCACCCCTCCACTTT
TRBV3-1	NA	NA	TRBJ2-3	CASTPGHLTDTQYF	TGTGCCAGCACCCCGGGACATCTCACAGATACGCAGTATTTT
TRBV6-5	NA	NA	TRBJ2-2	CASSFSVSTGELFF	TGTGCCAGCAGTTTTAGCGTAAGCACCGGGGAGCTGTTTTTT
TRBV4-1	TRBD2	NA	TRBJ2-1	CASSPELAGPTYNEQFF	TGCGCCAGCAGCCCCGAACTAGCGGGACCCACTTACAATGAGCAGTTCTTC
TRBV2	TRBD2	few	TRBJ2-7	CASSLGASGEYEQYF	TGTGCCAGCAGCTTAGGGGCTAGCGGGGAGTACGAGCAGTACTTC
TRBV20-1	NA	many	TRBJ1-1	CSARDYRGVVNTEAFF	TGCAGTGCTAGAGATTATCGGGGTGTCGTGAACACTGAAGCTTTCTTT